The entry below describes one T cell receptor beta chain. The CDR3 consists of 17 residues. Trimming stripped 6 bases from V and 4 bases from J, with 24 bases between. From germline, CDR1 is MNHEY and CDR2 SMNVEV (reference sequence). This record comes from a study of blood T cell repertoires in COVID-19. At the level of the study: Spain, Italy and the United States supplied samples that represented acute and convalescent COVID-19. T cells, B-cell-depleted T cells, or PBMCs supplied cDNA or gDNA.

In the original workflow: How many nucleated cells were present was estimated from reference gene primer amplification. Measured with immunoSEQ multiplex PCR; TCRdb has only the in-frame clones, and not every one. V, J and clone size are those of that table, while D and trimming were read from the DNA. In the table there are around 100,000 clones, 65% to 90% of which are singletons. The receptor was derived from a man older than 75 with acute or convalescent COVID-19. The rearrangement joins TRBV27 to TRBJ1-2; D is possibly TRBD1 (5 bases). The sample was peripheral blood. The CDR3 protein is CASRPQWGNQIPYGYTF. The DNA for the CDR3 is TGTGCCAGCAGACCGCAGTGGGGCAACCAGATCCCCTATGGCTACACCTTC.